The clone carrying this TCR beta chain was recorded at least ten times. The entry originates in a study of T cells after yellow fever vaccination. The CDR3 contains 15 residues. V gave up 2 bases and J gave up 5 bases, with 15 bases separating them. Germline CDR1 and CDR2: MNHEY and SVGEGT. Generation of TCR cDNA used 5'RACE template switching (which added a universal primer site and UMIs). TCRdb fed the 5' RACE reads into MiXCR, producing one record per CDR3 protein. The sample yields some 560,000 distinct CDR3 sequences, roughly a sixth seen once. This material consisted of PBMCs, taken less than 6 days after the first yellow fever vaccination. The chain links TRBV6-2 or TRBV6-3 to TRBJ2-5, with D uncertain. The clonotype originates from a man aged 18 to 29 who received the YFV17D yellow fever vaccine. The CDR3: CASSYPRQFGETQYF. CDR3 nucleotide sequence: TGTGCCAGCAGTTACCCAAGACAATTCGGGGAGACCCAGTACTTC.